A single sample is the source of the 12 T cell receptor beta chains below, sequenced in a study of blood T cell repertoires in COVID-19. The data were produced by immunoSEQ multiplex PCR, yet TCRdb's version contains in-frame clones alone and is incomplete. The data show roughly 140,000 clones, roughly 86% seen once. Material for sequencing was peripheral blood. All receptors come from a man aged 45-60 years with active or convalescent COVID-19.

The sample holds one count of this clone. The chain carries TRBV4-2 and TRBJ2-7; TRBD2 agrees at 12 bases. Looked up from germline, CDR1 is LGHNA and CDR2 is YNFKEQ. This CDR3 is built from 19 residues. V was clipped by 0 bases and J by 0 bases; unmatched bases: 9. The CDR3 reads CASSQEELAGGFYSYEQYF. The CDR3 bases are TGTGCCAGCAGCCAAGAGGAGCTAGCGGGAGGGTTTTACTCCTACGAGCAGTACTTC.

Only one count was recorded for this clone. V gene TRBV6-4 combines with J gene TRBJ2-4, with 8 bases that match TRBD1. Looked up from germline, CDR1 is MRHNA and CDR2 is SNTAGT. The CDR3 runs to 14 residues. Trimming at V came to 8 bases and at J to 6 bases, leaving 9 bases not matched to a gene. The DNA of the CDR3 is TGTGCCAGCCCGGCCCTGGGACAGGTAAACATTCAGTACTTC. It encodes CASPALGQVNIQYF.

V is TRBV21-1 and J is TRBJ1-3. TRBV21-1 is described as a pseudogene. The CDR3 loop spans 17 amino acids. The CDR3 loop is CASSKGSTESSGNTIYF. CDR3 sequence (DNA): TGTGCCAGCAGCAAAGGTTCCACGGAGAGCTCTGGAAACACCATATATTTT.

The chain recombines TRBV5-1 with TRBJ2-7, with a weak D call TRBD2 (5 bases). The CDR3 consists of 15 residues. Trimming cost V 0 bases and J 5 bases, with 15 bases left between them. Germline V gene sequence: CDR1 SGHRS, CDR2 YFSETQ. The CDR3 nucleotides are TGCGCCAGCAGCTTGGCCGGGTCTAGCTTCGACGAGCAGTACTTC. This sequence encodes CASSLAGSSFDEQYF.

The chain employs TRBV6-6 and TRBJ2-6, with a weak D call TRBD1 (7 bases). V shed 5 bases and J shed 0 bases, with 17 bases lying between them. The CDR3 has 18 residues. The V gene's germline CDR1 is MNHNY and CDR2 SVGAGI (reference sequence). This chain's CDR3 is CASSLFRGESSGANVLTF. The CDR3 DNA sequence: TGTGCCAGCAGTCTATTCAGGGGGGAATCCTCTGGGGCCAACGTCCTGACTTTC.

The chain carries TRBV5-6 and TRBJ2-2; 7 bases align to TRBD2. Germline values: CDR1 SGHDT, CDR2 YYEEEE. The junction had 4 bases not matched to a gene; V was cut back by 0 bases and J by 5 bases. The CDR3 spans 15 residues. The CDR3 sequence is CASSLEERDTGELFF. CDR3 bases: TGTGCCAGCAGCTTGGAAGAGCGGGATACCGGGGAGCTGTTTTTT.

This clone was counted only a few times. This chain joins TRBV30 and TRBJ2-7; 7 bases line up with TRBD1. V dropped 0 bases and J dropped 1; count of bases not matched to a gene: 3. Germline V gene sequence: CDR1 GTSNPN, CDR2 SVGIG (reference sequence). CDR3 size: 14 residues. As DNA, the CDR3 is TGTGCCTGGAGTGTTGGACAGGTGTCCTACGAGCAGTACTTC. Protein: CAWSVGQVSYEQYF.

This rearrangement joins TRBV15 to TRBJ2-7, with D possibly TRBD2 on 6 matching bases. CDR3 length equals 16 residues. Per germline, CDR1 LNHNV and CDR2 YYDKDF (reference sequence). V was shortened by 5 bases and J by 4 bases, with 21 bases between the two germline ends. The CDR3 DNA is TGTGCCACCAGCTCCCCCGTTACGGAGGGATCATACGAGCAGTACTTC. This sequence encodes CATSSPVTEGSYEQYF.

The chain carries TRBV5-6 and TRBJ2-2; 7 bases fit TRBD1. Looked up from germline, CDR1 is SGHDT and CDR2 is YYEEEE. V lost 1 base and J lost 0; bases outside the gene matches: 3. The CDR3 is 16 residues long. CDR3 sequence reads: CASSLTGAPNTGELFF. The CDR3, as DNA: TGTGCCAGCAGCTTGACAGGGGCTCCGAACACCGGGGAGCTGTTTTTT. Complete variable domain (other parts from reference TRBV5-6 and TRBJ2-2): DAGVTQSPTHLIKTRGQQVTLRCSPKSGHDTVSWYQQALGQGPQFIFQYYEEEERQRGNFPDRFSGHQFPNYSSELNVNALLLGDSALYLCASSLTGAPNTGELFFGEGSRLTVL.

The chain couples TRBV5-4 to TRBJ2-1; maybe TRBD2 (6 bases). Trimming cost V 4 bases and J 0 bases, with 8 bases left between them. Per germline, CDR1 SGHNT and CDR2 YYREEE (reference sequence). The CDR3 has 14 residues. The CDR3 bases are TGTGCCAGCAGCCCGACTAGCTCCTACAATGAGCAGTTCTTC. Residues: CASSPTSSYNEQFF.

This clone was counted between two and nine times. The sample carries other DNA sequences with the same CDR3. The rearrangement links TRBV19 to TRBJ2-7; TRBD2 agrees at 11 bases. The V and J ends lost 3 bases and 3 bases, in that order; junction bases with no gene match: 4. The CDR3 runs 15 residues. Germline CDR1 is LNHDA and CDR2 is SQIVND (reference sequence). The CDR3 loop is CASSIGTSGYYEQYF. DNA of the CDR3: TGTGCCAGTAGTATCGGGACTAGCGGTTACTACGAGCAGTACTTC.

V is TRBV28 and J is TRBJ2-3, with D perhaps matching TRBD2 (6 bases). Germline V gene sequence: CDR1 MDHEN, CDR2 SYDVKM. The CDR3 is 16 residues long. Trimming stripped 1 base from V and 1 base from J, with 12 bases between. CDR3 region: CASSLLVGEGTDTQYF. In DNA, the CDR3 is TGTGCCAGCAGTTTATTGGTCGGGGAGGGCACAGATACGCAGTATTTT.